Here is one TCR beta chain with its context. PCR involved 60 Vbeta and 13 Jbeta primers. TCRdb's copy holds only in-frame clones and misses some; the assay was immunoSEQ multiplex PCR. The table has more than 95,000 clones, more than 75% seen once. The data are from a study of cytomegalovirus exposure and HLA in healthy donors. The sequencing input was PBMCs. The sequence came from a woman aged 40 to 49 in good health and CMV-seronegative.

The CDR3: CASSPQGTDTQYF. For the CDR3, the DNA is TGTGCCAGCAGTCCGCAGGGCACAGATACGCAGTATTTT. The chain uses TRBV28 and TRBJ2-3; D gene uncertain. V lost 5 bases, J lost 1 base, and 7 bases lay in between. CDR1 is MDHEN, CDR2 SYDVKM, per germline. The CDR3 covers 13 residues.